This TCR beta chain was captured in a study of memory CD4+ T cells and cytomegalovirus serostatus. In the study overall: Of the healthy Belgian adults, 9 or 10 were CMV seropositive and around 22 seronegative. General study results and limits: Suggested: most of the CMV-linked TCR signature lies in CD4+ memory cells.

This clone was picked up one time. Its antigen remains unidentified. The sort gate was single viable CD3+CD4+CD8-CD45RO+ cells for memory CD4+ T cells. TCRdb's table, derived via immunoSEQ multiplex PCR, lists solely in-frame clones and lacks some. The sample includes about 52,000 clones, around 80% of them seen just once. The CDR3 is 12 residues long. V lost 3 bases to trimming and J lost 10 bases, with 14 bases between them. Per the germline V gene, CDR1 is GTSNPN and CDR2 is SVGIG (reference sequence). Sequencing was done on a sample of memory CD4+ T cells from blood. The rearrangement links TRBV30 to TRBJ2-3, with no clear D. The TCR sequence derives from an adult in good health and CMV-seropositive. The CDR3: CAWSFSGEAQYF. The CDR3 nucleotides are TGTGCCTGGAGCTTTTCAGGTGAGGCGCAGTATTTT.